These 12 T cell receptor beta chains were sequenced from one sample in a study of OX40 agonist ivuxolimab in advanced cancers. Only in-frame clones appear in the TCRdb table, and some are missing; sequencing was by immunoSEQ multiplex PCR. Found here are 65,000 to 70,000 clones, around 87% of them singletons; the top ten hold 2.5% to 3%. Sequenced material: CD4+ or CD8+ T cells sorted from blood, taken in a trial of the OX40 agonist ivuxolimab. The source is an adult with an advanced solid tumor such as melanoma, head and neck, liver or kidney cancer.

This clone was counted between two and nine times. V gene TRBV2 combines with J gene TRBJ2-7; D not certain. The CDR3 covers 12 residues. Trimming took off 5 bases at V and 3 bases at J, with 8 bases between the two ends. Per germline, CDR1 SNHLY and CDR2 FYNNEI. CDR3 nucleotide sequence: TGTGCCAGCAGTCGGCTCGGCTACGAGCAGTACTTC. This translates into CASSRLGYEQYF.

The V and J genes are TRBV7-3 and TRBJ2-3; D gene uncertain. V dropped 0 bases and J dropped 5 bases, with 0 bases sitting between them. This CDR3 spans 11 amino acids. Germline CDR1 SGHTA, CDR2 FQGTGA. CDR3 sequence (DNA): TGTGCCAGCAGCTTAACAGATACGCAGTATTTT. It codes for CASSLTDTQYF.

This clone was seen a single time. The rearrangement links TRBV11-3 to TRBJ2-5; TRBD2 aligns across 10 bases. Germline CDR1 and CDR2: SGHNT and YENEEA. The length of the CDR3 is 15 residues. After removal of 3 bases from V and 2 bases from J, the junction contained 3 bases not matched to a gene. In DNA, the CDR3 is TGTGCCAGCAGCTTGGTAGCGGGGGGACAAGAGACCCAGTACTTC. It translates to CASSLVAGGQETQYF.

The V gene is TRBV9, the J gene TRBJ1-1, with 9 bases fitting TRBD1. Germline CDR1 is SGDLS and CDR2 is YYNGEE. The V segment lost 3 bases and the J segment 1 base; nucleotides outside the gene matches: 7. The length of the CDR3 is 16 residues. The CDR3 sequence: CASSAGDRAPNTEAFF. CDR3 sequence (DNA): TGTGCCAGCAGCGCTGGGGACAGGGCCCCGAACACTGAAGCTTTCTTT.

This chain connects TRBV19 to TRBJ2-7; TRBD1 aligns across 8 bases. The V and J ends lost 7 bases and 6 bases, in that order; junction bases with no gene match: 8. CDR3 length equals 13 residues. The germline V gene has CDR1 LNHDA and CDR2 SQIVND (reference sequence). The DNA for the CDR3 is TGTGCCAGTAAGAACAGGGGGGCGTTCGAGCAGTACTTC. Residues: CASKNRGAFEQYF.

The V call is TRBV4-1, the J call TRBJ2-1; D is possibly TRBD1 or TRBD2 (5 bases each). Germline CDR1 is MGHRA and CDR2 is YSYEKL. V lost 2 bases, J lost 0 bases, and 14 bases lay in between. The CDR3 sequence is 17 residues long. The chain's CDR3 is CASSQISGRSSYNEQFF. CDR3 sequence (DNA): TGCGCCAGCAGCCAAATTTCGGGACGGAGCTCCTACAATGAGCAGTTCTTC.

The chain employs TRBV4-2 and TRBJ1-1, with D perhaps matching TRBD1 (6 bases). CDR3 length equals 14 residues. Per germline, CDR1 LGHNA and CDR2 YNFKEQ. Deletions cut 4 bases from V and 0 bases from J, with 9 bases between. CDR3 protein: CASSLTGLNTEAFF. The CDR3 nucleotides read TGTGCCAGCAGCCTCACAGGGCTGAACACTGAAGCTTTCTTT.

The CDR3 sequence: CSVDRGLSYTF. CDR3 coding DNA: TGCAGCGTTGACAGGGGGCTTAGCTACACCTTC. The chain is built from TRBV29-1 and TRBJ1-2; 8 bases agree with TRBD1. With 3 bases clipped from V and 9 bases from J, the junction kept 3 bases outside the gene matches. Germline CDR1 and CDR2: SQVTM and ANQGSEA. This CDR3 is built from 11 residues.

The V gene is TRBV7-9, the J gene TRBJ1-3; D is ambiguous. The CDR3 covers 17 residues. Germline CDR1 is SEHNR and CDR2 is FQNEAQ (reference sequence). V lost 5 bases to trimming and J lost 0 bases, with 17 bases between them. The CDR3 DNA reads as TGTGCCAGCAGCCCCCCCGGTCCACTAAGCTCTGGAAACACCATATATTTT. Its translation: CASSPPGPLSSGNTIYF.

This CDR3 is CASSQEENTEAFF. As DNA, the CDR3 is TGCGCCAGCAGCCAAGAAGAGAACACTGAAGCTTTCTTT. The chain couples TRBV4-3 to TRBJ1-1; D ambiguous. The germline V gene encodes CDR1 LGHNA and CDR2 YSLEER. The CDR3 totals 13 residues. V lost 0 bases and J 1 base, leaving 3 bases between the germline ends.

The V call is TRBV6-5, the J call TRBJ1-4; D ambiguous. V was trimmed by 6 bases and J by 7 bases, leaving 12 bases between them. The CDR3 is 13 amino acids. Germline CDR1 and CDR2: MNHEY and SVGAGI. Here the CDR3 reads CASRAPSFEKLFF. CDR3 DNA: TGTGCCAGCAGAGCCCCCTCGTTTGAAAAACTGTTTTTT.

The chain uses TRBV7-9 and TRBJ2-3, with a possible D match to TRBD2 (5 bases). Germline loops: CDR1 SEHNR, CDR2 FQNEAQ (reference sequence). Trimming pared 5 bases from V and 4 bases from J, leaving 19 bases between. There are 16 residues in the CDR3. CDR3 bases: TGTGCCAGCAGCCAAGGCCGGACCCGAGGGTCAGATACGCAGTATTTT. It encodes CASSQGRTRGSDTQYF.